This TCR beta chain came from a study of blood T cell repertoires in COVID-19. The CDR3 covers 13 residues. The trim removed 7 bases at V and 13 bases at J, leaving 11 bases unmatched. Germline lookup yields CDR1 MNHNY and CDR2 SVGAGI (reference sequence). TCRdb's table, derived via immunoSEQ multiplex PCR, lists solely in-frame clones and lacks some. The table has about 100,000 clones, 80% to 95% seen once. The sequence derives from a man aged 65 to 79 with acute or convalescent COVID-19. The V call is TRBV6-6, the J call TRBJ1-1, with 11 nucleotides matching TRBD1. Sequenced: peripheral blood. CDR3 sequence reads: CASTMDRGLLGFF. The CDR3 DNA reads TGTGCCAGCACCATGGACAGGGGGCTGCTTGGTTTCTTT.